This T cell receptor beta chain was identified during a study of T cells in localized non-small cell lung cancer. Study findings and constraints: Turning up in adjacent lung were a median approximately 57 of the top 100 tumor clones.

With 6 bases clipped from V and 3 bases from J, the junction kept 9 bases outside the gene matches. Germline V CDR1 and CDR2: MNHEY, SVGAGI. The CDR3 is made up of 15 amino acids. Points on this clone: Its target is not known.

The data were produced by immunoSEQ multiplex PCR, yet TCRdb's version contains in-frame clones alone and is incomplete. The table lists tens of thousands of clones, more than 85% of them singletons, with approximately 32% in the top ten. The sequence came from a male donor at least 60 years old with stage I squamous cell lung carcinoma. The V and J genes are TRBV6-5 and TRBJ2-3; 7 bases match TRBD2. The source material was peripheral blood, sampled before any cancer treatment. The CDR3 coding sequence is TGTGCCAGCAGCCAGTTCGGGAGGAAGACAGATACGCAGTATTTT. This codes for CASSQFGRKTDTQYF.